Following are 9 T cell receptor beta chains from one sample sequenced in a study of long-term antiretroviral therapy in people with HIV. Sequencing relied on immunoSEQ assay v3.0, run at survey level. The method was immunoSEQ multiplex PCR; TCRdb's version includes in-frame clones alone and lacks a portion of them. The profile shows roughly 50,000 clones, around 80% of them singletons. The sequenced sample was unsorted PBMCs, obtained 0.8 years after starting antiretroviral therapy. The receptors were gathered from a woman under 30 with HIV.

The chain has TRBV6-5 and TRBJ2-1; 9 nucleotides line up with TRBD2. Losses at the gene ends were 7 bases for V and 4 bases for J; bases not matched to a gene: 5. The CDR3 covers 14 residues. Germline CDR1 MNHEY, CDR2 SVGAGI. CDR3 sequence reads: CASTLAGPYNEQFF. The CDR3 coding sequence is TGTGCCAGCACTCTAGCGGGACCATACAATGAGCAGTTCTTC.

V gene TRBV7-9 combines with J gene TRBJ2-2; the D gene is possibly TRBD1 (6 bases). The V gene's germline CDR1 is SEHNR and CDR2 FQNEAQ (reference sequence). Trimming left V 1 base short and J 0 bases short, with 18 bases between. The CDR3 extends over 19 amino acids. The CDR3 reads CASSLEQGASLANTGELFF. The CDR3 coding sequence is TGTGCCAGCAGCTTAGAACAGGGAGCTTCCCTCGCGAACACCGGGGAGCTGTTTTTT. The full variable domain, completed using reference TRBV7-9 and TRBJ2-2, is DTGVSQNPRHKITKRGQNVTFRCDPISEHNRLYWYRQTLGQGPEFLTYFQNEAQLEKSRLLSDRFSAERPKGSFSTLEIQRTEQGDSAMYLCASSLEQGASLANTGELFFGEGSRLTVL.

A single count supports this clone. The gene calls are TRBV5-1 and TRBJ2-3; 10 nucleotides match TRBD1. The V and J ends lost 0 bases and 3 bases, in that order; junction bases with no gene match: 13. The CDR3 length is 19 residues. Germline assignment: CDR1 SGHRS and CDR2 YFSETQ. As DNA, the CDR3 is TGCGCCAGCAGCTTGGCCATCGTGAGGGGACAGGGGTTGACAGATACGCAGTATTTT. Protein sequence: CASSLAIVRGQGLTDTQYF.

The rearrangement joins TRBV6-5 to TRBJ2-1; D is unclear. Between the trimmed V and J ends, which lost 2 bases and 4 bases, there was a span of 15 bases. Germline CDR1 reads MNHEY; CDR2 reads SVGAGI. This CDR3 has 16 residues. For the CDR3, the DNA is TGTGCCAGCAGTTACAGAGGTCGAATGGGGTACAATGAGCAGTTCTTC. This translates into CASSYRGRMGYNEQFF.

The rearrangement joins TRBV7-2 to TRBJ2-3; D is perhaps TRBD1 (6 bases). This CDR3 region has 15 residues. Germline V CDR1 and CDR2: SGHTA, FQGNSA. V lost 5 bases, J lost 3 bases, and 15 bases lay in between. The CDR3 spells CASSPTGRPTDTQYF. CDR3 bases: TGTGCCAGCAGCCCCACAGGGAGACCTACAGATACGCAGTATTTT.

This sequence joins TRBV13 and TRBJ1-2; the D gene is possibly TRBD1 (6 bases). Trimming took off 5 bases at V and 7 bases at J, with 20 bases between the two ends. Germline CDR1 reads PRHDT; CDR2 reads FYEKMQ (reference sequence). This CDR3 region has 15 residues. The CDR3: CASSTRQEGQPGYTF. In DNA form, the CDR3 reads TGTGCCAGCAGCACCCGACAGGAAGGTCAGCCTGGCTACACCTTC.

The CDR3 sequence: CASSVEATSTDTQYF. CDR3 nucleotides: TGTGCCAGCAGTGTGGAGGCAACAAGCACAGATACGCAGTATTTT. The chain employs TRBV2 and TRBJ2-3, with D maybe TRBD2 (5 bases). The V end lost 4 bases, the J end lost 0 bases, and 11 bases lay between the germline ends. Germline CDR1 SNHLY, CDR2 FYNNEI. The CDR3 runs 15 residues.

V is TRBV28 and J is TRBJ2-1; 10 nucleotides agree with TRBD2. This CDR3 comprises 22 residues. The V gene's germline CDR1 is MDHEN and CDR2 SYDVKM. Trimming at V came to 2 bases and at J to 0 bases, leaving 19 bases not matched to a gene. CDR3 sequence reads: CASSLDPLLAGEVPSSYNEQFF. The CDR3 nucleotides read TGTGCCAGCAGTTTAGACCCCCTGCTAGCGGGAGAGGTTCCGAGCTCCTACAATGAGCAGTTCTTC.

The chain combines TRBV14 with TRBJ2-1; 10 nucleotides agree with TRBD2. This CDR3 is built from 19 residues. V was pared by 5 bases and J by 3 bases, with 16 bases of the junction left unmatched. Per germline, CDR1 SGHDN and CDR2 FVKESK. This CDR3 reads CASSLGRVSGRPNYNEQFF. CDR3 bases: TGTGCCAGCAGCTTAGGGAGGGTTAGCGGGAGGCCCAACTACAATGAGCAGTTCTTC.